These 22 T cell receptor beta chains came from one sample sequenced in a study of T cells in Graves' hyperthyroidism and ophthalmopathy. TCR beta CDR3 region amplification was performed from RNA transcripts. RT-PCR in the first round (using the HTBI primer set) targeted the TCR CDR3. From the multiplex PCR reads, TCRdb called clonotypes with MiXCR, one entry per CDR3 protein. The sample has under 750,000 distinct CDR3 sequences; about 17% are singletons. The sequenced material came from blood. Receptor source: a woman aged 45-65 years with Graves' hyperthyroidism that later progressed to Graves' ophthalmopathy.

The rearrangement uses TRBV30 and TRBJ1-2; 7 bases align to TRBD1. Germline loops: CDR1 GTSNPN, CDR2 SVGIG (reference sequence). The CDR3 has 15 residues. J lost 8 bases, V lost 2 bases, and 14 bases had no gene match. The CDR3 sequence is CAWSPGGWTGLGYTF. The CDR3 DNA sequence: TGTGCCTGGAGTCCAGGGGGATGGACAGGCCTCGGCTACACCTTC.

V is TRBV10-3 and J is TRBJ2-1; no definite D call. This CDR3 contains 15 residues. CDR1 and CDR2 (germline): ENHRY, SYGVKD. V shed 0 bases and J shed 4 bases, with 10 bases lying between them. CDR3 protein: CAISESGVSYNEQFF. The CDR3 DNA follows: TGTGCCATCAGTGAGTCGGGCGTTTCTTACAATGAGCAGTTCTTC.

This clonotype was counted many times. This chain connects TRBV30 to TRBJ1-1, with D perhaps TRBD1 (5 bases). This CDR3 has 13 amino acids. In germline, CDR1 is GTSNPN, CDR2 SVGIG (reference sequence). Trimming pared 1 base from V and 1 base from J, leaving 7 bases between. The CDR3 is CAWSAGPNTEAFF. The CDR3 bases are TGTGCCTGGAGTGCAGGGCCGAACACTGAAGCTTTCTTT.

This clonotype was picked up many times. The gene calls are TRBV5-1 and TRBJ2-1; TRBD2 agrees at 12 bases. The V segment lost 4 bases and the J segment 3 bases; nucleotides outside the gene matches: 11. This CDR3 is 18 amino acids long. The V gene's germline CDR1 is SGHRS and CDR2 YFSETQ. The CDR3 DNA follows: TGCGCCAGCAGCGGGGGACGGACTAGCGGGGAGTTCTACAATGAGCAGTTCTTC. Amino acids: CASSGGRTSGEFYNEQFF.

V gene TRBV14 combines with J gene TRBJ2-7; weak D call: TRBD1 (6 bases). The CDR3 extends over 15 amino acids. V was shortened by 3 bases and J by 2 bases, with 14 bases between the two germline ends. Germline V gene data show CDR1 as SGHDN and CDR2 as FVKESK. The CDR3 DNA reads TGTGCCAGCAGCCACGGGTGGCAGGGGACCTACGAGCAGTACTTC. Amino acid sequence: CASSHGWQGTYEQYF. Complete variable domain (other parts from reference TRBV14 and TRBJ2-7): EAGVTQFPSHSVIEKGQTVTLRCDPISGHDNLYWYRRVMGKEIKFLLHFVKESKQDESGMPNNRFLAERTGGTYSTLKVQPAELEDSGVYFCASSHGWQGTYEQYFGPGTRLTVT.

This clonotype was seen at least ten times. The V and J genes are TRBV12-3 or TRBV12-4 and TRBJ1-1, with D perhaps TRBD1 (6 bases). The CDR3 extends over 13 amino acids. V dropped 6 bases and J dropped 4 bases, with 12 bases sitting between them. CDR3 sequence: CASSWGHSTEAFF. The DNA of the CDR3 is TGTGCCAGCAGCTGGGGACACAGCACTGAAGCTTTCTTT.

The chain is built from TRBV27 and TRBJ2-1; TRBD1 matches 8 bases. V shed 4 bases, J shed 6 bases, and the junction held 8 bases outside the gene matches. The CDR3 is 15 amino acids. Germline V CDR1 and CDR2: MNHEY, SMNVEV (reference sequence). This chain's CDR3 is CASSSAGQGANEQFF. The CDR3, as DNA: TGTGCCAGCAGTTCGGCCGGGCAGGGGGCCAATGAGCAGTTCTTC.

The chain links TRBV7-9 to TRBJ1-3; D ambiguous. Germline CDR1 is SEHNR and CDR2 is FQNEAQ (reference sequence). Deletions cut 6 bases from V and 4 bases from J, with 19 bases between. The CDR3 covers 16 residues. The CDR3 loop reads CASRSTTKSRGNTIYF. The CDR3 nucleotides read TGTGCCAGCAGATCCACGACCAAGTCGCGGGGAAACACCATATATTTT.

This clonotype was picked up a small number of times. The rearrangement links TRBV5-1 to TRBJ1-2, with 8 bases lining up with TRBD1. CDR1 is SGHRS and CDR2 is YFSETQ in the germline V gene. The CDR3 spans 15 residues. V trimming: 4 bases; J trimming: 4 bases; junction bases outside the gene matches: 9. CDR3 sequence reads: CASSLGTGFSYGYTF. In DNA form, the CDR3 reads TGCGCCAGCAGCCTCGGGACAGGATTTAGCTATGGCTACACCTTC.

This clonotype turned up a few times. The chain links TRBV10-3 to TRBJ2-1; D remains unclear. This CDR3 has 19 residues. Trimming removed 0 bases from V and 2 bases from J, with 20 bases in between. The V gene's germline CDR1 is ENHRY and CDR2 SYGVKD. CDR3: CAISESMATGRPPYNEQFF. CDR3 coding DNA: TGTGCCATCAGTGAGTCGATGGCTACGGGCCGTCCCCCCTACAATGAGCAGTTCTTC.

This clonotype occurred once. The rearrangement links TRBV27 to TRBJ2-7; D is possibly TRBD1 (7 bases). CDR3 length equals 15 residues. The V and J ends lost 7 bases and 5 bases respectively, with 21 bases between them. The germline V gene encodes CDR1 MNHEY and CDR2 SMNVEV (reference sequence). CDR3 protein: CASNPNPQGGNEQYF. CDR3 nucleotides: TGTGCCAGCAACCCGAATCCCCAGGGGGGCAACGAGCAGTACTTC.

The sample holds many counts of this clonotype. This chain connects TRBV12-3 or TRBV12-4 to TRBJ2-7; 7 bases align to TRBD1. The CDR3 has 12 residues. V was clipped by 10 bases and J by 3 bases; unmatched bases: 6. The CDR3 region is CATAQGNYEQYF. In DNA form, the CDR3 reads TGTGCCACCGCACAGGGGAACTACGAGCAGTACTTC.

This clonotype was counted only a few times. The CDR3 reads CASSLAGAFYEQYF. CDR3 in DNA: TGTGCCAGCAGCTTGGCCGGCGCGTTCTACGAGCAGTACTTC. This chain links TRBV5-5 with TRBJ2-7; D is unclear. The CDR3 is made up of 14 amino acids. With 0 bases removed from V and 3 bases from J, the gap between germline ends came to 10 bases. Germline CDR1 reads SGHKS; CDR2 reads YYEKEE (reference sequence).

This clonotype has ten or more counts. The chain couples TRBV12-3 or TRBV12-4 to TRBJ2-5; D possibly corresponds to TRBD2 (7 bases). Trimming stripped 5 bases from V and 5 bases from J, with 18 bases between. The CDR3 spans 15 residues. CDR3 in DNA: TGTGCCAGCAGTAGAGCACGCGGGGGCGGGGAGACCCAGTACTTC. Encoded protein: CASSRARGGGETQYF.

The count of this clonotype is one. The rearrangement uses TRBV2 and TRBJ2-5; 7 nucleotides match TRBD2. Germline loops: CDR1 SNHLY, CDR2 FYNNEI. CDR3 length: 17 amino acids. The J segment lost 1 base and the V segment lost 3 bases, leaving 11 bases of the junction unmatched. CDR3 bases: TGTGCCAGCAGTGATTTTTTGGGGAGGGACTCCCAAGAGACCCAGTACTTC. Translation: CASSDFLGRDSQETQYF.

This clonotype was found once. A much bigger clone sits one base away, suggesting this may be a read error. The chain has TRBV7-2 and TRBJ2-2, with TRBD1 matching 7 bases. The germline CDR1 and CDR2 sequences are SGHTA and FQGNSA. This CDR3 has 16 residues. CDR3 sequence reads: CANSFYVTGITGELFF. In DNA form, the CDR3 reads TGTGCCAACAGCTTTTATGTGACAGGGATCACCGGGGAGCTGTTTTTT.

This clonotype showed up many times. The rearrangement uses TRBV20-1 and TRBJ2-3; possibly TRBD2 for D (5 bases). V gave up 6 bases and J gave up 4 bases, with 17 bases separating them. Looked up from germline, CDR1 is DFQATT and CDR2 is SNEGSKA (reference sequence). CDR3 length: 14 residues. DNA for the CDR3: TGCAGTGCCCCTCCTGGAGGAGTCCCAGATACGCAGTATTTT. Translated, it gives CSAPPGGVPDTQYF.

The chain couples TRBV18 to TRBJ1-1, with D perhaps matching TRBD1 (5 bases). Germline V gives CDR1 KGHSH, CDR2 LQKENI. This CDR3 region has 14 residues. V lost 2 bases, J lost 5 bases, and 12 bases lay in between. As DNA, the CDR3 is TGTGCCAGCTCACCATCGTCAGGGCAAACTGAAGCTTTCTTT. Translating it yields CASSPSSGQTEAFF. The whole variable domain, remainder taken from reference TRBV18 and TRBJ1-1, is NAGVMQNPRHLVRRRGQEARLRCSPMKGHSHVYWYRQLPEEGLKFMVYLQKENIIDESGMPKERFSAEFPKEGPSILRIQQVVRGDSAAYFCASSPSSGQTEAFFGQGTRLTVV.

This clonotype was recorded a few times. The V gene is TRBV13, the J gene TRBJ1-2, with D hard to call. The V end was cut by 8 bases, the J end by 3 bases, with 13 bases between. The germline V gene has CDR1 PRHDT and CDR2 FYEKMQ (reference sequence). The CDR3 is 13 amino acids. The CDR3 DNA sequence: TGTGCCAGCGCTCAGGAGGGCCACTATGGCTACACCTTC. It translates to CASAQEGHYGYTF. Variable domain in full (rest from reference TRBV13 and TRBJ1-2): AAGVIQSPRHLIKEKRETATLKCYPIPRHDTVYWYQQGPGQDPQFLISFYEKMQSDKGSIPDRFSAQQFSDYHSELNMSSLELGDSALYFCASAQEGHYGYTFGSGTRLTVV.

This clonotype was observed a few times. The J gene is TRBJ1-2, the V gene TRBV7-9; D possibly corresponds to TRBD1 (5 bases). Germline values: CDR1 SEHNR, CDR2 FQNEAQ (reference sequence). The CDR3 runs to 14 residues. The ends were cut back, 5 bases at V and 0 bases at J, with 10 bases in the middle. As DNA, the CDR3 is TGTGCCAGCAGCCCAGGGAATGCTAACTATGGCTACACCTTC. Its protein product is CASSPGNANYGYTF. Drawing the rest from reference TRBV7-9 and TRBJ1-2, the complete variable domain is DTGVSQNPRHKITKRGQNVTFRCDPISEHNRLYWYRQTLGQGPEFLTYFQNEAQLEKSRLLSDRFSAERPKGSFSTLEIQRTEQGDSAMYLCASSPGNANYGYTFGSGTRLTVV.

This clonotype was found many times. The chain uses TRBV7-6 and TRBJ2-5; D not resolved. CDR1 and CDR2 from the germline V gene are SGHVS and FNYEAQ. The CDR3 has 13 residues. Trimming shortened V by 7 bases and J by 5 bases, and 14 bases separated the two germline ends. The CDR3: CASTRAPGETQYF. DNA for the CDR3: TGTGCCAGCACAAGAGCCCCGGGTGAGACCCAGTACTTC.

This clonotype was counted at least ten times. CDR3 loop: CASSLGQMLEKLFF. CDR3 nucleotides: TGTGCCAGCAGCTTAGGCCAAATGCTTGAAAAACTGTTTTTT. The chain joins TRBV11-2 to TRBJ1-4; D is unclear. Trimming pared 1 base from V and 7 bases from J, leaving 10 bases between. There are 14 residues in the CDR3. The germline CDR1 and CDR2 sequences are SGHAT and FQNNGV.